Below are 10 T cell receptor beta chains sequenced from a single sample in a study of T-cell reconstitution after alpha-beta-depleted transplantation in children. The library targeted TCRbeta and was prepared with unique molecular identifiers. TCRdb itself ran the PCR reads through MiXCR, one entry per CDR3 protein. This sample has a few hundred thousand distinct CDR3 sequences, with roughly 6.6% found just once. The specimen was PBMCs, collected before TCRalphabeta/CD19-depleted stem cell transplant. The receptors come from a boy aged 2 to 10 with acute lymphoblastic leukemia, due to receive a stem cell transplant.

This clonotype was detected only a few times. The gene calls are TRBV2 and TRBJ1-4; D is undetermined. V was pared by 3 bases and J by 8 bases, with 7 bases between. Looked up from germline, CDR1 is SNHLY and CDR2 is FYNNEI. The CDR3 covers 12 residues. The CDR3 is CASSERGEKLFF. DNA for the CDR3: TGTGCCAGCAGTGAGCGGGGAGAAAAACTGTTTTTT.

This clonotype has a count of ten or more. The V gene is TRBV30, the J gene TRBJ2-2; perhaps TRBD2 as D (5 bases). CDR3 length equals 12 residues. Trimming cost V 0 bases and J 7 bases, with 6 bases left between them. Germline loops: CDR1 GTSNPN, CDR2 SVGIG (reference sequence). As DNA, the CDR3 is TGTGCCTGGAGTGTACGGGGCGGGGAGCTGTTTTTT. This encodes CAWSVRGGELFF.

This clonotype was seen at least ten times. The chain employs TRBV2 and TRBJ1-5; D is possibly TRBD1 (5 bases). V was pared by 7 bases and J by 6 bases, with 10 bases between. The CDR3 contains 12 residues. Germline CDR1 SNHLY, CDR2 FYNNEI. The CDR3: CASKTGVQPQHF. The CDR3 DNA reads TGTGCCAGCAAAACGGGGGTTCAGCCCCAGCATTTT.

This chain uses TRBV7-2 with TRBJ2-5; no firm D call. Germline assignment: CDR1 SGHTA and CDR2 FQGNSA. V was pared by 8 bases and J by 9 bases, with 22 bases between. The CDR3 is 14 residues long. CDR3 loop: CASSEDGSPLPQYF. In DNA form, the CDR3 reads TGTGCCAGCTCCGAGGACGGAAGCCCTTTGCCCCAGTACTTC.

The chain links TRBV12-3 or TRBV12-4 to TRBJ1-6; D is unclear. The CDR3 runs 16 residues. V was trimmed by 6 bases and J by 6 bases, leaving 18 bases between them. CDR3 sequence reads: CASSPTFGQVNSPLHF. The CDR3, as DNA: TGTGCCAGCAGCCCCACCTTCGGGCAGGTTAATTCACCCCTCCACTTT.

This clonotype was counted at least ten times. The chain combines TRBV18 with TRBJ2-5, with a weak D call TRBD2 (5 bases). The CDR3 consists of 14 residues. Germline lookup yields CDR1 KGHSH and CDR2 LQKENI. Trimming cost V 6 bases and J 5 bases, with 16 bases left between them. The CDR3 loop reads CASSPVGPGETQYF. For the CDR3, the DNA is TGTGCCAGCTCCCCTGTAGGACCGGGGGAGACCCAGTACTTC.

There are many counts of this clonotype. CDR3 protein: CATSVDTSGNTIYF. Written as DNA, the CDR3 is TGTGCCACCTCCGTCGACACCTCTGGAAACACCATATATTTT. The chain joins TRBV28 to TRBJ1-3; D is ambiguous. Germline values: CDR1 MDHEN, CDR2 SYDVKM. The CDR3 has 14 residues. Trimming took 10 bases from V and 0 from J, leaving 13 bases between them. The complete variable domain, with remaining parts taken from reference TRBV28 and TRBJ1-3, reads DVKVTQSSRYLVKRTGEKVFLECVQDMDHENMFWYRQDPGLGLRLIYFSYDVKMKEKGDIPEGYSVSREKKERFSLILESASTNQTSMYLCATSVDTSGNTIYFGEGSWLTVV.

The sample holds many counts of this clonotype. The V gene is TRBV2, the J gene TRBJ2-3, with TRBD1 matching over 9 bases. This CDR3 contains 15 residues. Germline loops: CDR1 SNHLY, CDR2 FYNNEI. The V and J ends lost 6 bases and 3 bases, in that order; junction bases with no gene match: 7. CDR3 in DNA: TGTGCCAGCAGAAGAGACAGGGGGGGGACAGATACGCAGTATTTT. Protein: CASRRDRGGTDTQYF.

This clonotype was counted ten times or more. The gene calls are TRBV5-5 and TRBJ2-2; 7 nucleotides align to TRBD2. V dropped 2 bases and J dropped 1; count of bases not matched to a gene: 5. Germline V gene sequence: CDR1 SGHKS, CDR2 YYEKEE (reference sequence). The CDR3 covers 16 residues. The CDR3 protein is CASSFSWEGNTGELFF. The CDR3 DNA sequence: TGTGCCAGCAGCTTTTCGTGGGAGGGGAACACCGGGGAGCTGTTTTTT.

V is TRBV19 and J is TRBJ1-5; tentatively, D is TRBD1 (5 bases). The V end lost 5 bases, the J end lost 5 bases, and 10 bases lay between the germline ends. The CDR3 covers 13 residues. CDR1 is LNHDA and CDR2 is SQIVND in the germline V gene (reference sequence). The CDR3 is CASSPNRHQPQHF. The CDR3 DNA reads TGTGCCAGTAGTCCTAACAGGCATCAGCCCCAGCATTTT.